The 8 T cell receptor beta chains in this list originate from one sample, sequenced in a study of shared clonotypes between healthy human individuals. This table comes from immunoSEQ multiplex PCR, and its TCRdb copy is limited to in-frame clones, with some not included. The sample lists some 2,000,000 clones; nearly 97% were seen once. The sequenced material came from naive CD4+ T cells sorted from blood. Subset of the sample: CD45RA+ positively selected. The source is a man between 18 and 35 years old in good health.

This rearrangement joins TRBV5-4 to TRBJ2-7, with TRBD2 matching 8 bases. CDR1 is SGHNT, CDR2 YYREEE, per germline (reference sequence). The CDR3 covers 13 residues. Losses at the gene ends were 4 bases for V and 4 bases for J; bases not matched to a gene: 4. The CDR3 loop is CASSVSGVYEQYF. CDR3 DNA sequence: TGTGCCAGCAGCGTTAGCGGGGTATACGAGCAGTACTTC.

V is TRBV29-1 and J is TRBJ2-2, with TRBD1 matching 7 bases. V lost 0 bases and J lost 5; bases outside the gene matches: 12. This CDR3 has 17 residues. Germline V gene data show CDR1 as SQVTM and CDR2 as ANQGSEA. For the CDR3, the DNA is TGCAGCGTTGAAGATCATCCAGGGGGAGTGAGGACCGGGGAGCTGTTTTTT. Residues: CSVEDHPGGVRTGELFF.

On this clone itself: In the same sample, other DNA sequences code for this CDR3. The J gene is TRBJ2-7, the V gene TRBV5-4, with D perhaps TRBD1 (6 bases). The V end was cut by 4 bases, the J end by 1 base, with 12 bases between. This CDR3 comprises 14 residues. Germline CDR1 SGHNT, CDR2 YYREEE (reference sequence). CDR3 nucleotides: TGTGCCAGCAGCCCTAGGACAGCGTCCTACGAGCAGTACTTC. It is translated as CASSPRTASYEQYF.

Here the CDR3 DNA reads TGTGCCAGCAGTGACGGGACCTATGGCTACACCTTC. This translates into CASSDGTYGYTF. The rearrangement uses TRBV6-1 and TRBJ1-2; D possibly corresponds to TRBD1 (5 bases). Germline CDR1 and CDR2: MNHNS and SASEGT. V was clipped by 3 bases and J by 4 bases, with 6 bases between them. The CDR3 has 12 amino acids.

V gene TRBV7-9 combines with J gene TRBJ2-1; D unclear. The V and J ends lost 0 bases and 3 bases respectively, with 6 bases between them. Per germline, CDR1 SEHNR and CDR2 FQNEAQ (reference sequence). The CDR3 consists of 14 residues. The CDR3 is CASSLAPSYNEQFF. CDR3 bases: TGTGCCAGCAGCTTAGCGCCGAGCTACAATGAGCAGTTCTTC.

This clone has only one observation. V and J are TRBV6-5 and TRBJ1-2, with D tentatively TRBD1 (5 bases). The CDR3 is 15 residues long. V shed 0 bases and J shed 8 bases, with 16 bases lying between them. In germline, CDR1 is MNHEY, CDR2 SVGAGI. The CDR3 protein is CASSYSSWGKGGYTF. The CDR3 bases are TGTGCCAGCAGTTACTCGAGTTGGGGGAAAGGAGGCTACACCTTC.

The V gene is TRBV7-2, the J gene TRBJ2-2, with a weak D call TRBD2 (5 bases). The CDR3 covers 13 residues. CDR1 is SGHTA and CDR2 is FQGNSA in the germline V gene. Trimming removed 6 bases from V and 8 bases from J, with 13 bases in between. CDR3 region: CASSFASGGELFF. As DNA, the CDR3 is TGTGCCAGCAGTTTTGCGTCGGGGGGGGAGCTGTTTTTT.

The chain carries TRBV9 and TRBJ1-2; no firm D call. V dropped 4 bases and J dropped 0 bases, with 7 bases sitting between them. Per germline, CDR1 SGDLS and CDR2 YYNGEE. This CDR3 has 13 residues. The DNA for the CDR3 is TGTGCCAGCAGCCTCAGACCTAACTATGGCTACACCTTC. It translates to CASSLRPNYGYTF.